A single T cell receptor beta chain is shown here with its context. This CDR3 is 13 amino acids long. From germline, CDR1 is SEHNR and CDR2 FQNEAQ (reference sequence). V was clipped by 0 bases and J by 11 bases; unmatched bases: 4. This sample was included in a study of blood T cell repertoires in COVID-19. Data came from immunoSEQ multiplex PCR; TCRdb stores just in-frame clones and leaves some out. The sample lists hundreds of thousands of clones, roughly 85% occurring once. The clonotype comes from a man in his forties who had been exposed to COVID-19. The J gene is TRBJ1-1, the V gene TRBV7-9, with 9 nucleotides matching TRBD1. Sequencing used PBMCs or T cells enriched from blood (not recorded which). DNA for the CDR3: TGTGCCAGCAGCTTAGCACAGGGGGCAAAGGCTTTCTTT. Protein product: CASSLAQGAKAFF.